This T cell receptor beta chain was sequenced for a study of Ad26.COV2.S vaccination and SARS-CoV-2 variants (dated by TCRdb to the early 2020s). Regarding the research as a whole: Donors in the vaccine arm were drawn from COV1001, a multicentre, randomized, double-blind, placebo-controlled phase I-IIa trial testing Ad26.COV2.S in healthy adults. Throughout the experiments and outcome assessment, investigators stayed blinded to trial group allocation. A total of approximately 30 samples were included in the TCR-sequenced set, comprising around 19 Ad26.COV2.S vaccine recipients, 5 placebo recipients and 8 SARS-CoV-2 convalescent individuals. Sequencing of the TCRbeta repertoire served to evaluate the specificity and breadth of SARS-CoV-2-reactive T cell receptors following Ad26.COV2.S vaccination. Trial participants were randomized into five groups of five, in which low-dose or high-dose Ad26.COV2.S was given once or twice, or placebo was given on both occasions. Ad26.COV2.S was administered intramuscularly at 5 x 10^10 or 1 x 10^11 viral particles, either as a single shot or as two shots given 56 days apart.

The immunoSEQ Assay was used to sequence TCRbeta CDR3 regions. After extraction, genomic DNA underwent amplification by bias-controlled multiplex PCR, followed by high-throughput sequencing. The published analysis was carried out like this. Collapsing and filtering of sequences were performed to quantify the absolute abundance of each unique TCRbeta CDR3 region. T cell fraction was estimated by normalization of TCRbeta template counts to usable DNA, with usable DNA being measured through amplification of reference genes present in all nucleated cells. Repertoire TCRs were annotated as SARS-CoV-2-specific by exact matching of V gene, CDR3 amino acid sequence and J gene to a known reactive TCR set. The reference SARS-CoV-2 TCR set came from MIRA and was filtered for enrichment in COVID-19-positive ImmuneCODE repertoires, removing public or cross-reactive TCRs. Using the MIRA antigens, annotated TCRs were further analysed by specific ORF or by position within an ORF. Breadth was defined as annotated unique rearrangements over total unique productive rearrangements; depth was the summed frequency of those rearrangements. TCR breadth was compared between groups using two-sided Wilcoxon rank-sum tests. Here the immuneACCESS table is served through TCRdb, limited to in-frame sequences with V and J called. Missing clones are a known gap in these copies; in checked studies unresolved V genes cover under half, and the rest lacks a known reason. The DNA gave D and trimming, while V, J and clone size come from that table. In this sample the table shows around 340,000 clones, about nine tenths of which occur a single time. 5.5% to 7% of the sample rests with the top ten.

Trimming removed 8 bases from V and 4 bases from J; the gene matches leave 5 bases unexplained. The germline V gene (reference sequence) sets CDR1 to MNHEY and CDR2 to SMNVEV. The CDR3 spans 13 residues, from the cysteine through the phenylalanine. The read is trimmed to its CDR3 DNA, 39 bases read in frame from base 1. The treatment or condition label, as the study defines it: about 20 received Ad26.COV2.S at low or high dose, single or two shots; about five received placebo; per-sample allocation not given. Repertoires of vaccine and placebo recipients were sequenced from samples taken on day 63 after the first injection. In Cohort 1b, roughly 25 adults aged 18-55 years were enrolled at a single site in Boston, USA, between 29 July and 7 August 2020. Ad26.COV2.S was a replication-incompetent adenovirus type 26 vector expressing a prefusion-stabilized SARS-CoV-2 spike protein from the original Wuhan strain.

Of note for this clone: The antigen it recognizes is unknown. No per-base quality is available; no much larger clone lies one base away.

General study outcomes and caveats: It was noted by the authors that total T cell responses may have been underestimated by the TCR breadth and depth analyses. The study lacked the statistical power to compare responses across vaccine doses or regimens. Higher spike-specific TCR breadth was observed in Ad26.COV2.S recipients than in placebo recipients (P = 0.0014). Vaccine and placebo recipients had similar non-spike TCR breadth, a finding consistent with the vaccine containing only spike. After vaccination, spike-specific CD8+ and CD4+ T cell responses were reported to show substantial breadth.

The receptor was derived from a person aged 18-60 years who received the Ad26.COV2.S COVID-19 vaccine or a placebo. Rearrangement joined TRBV27 to TRBJ1-1; 9 central nucleotides agree with TRBD1. The sequencing here drew on peripheral blood, taken in a trial of Ad26.COV2.S vaccine versus placebo. The sequence in DNA is TGTGCCAGCGGTGAGACAGGGGGCACTGAAGCTTTCTTT. Its product reads: CASGETGGTEAFF.